The rows below give T cell receptor beta chains drawn from one sample of a study of control samples from healthy donors and cancer patients. Profiling relied on immunoSEQ multiplex PCR, and the TCRdb table lists in-frame clones only, not all of them. This sample contains under 200,000 clones. The source material was blood. All receptors derive from a woman aged 30 to 39 in good health. The CDR3 runs from the conserved cysteine through the conserved F or W. A D gene is named only where the DNA matches it firmly.

D: .; length: 12; J: TRBJ1-4; V: TRBV2; CDR3: CASSRDTGKLFF; DNA: TGTGCCAGCAGTCGGGATACGGGAAAACTGTTTTTT
D: TRBD1; length: 14; J: TRBJ1-5; V: TRBV5-1; CDR3: CASSFGQGLTPQHF; DNA: TGCGCCAGCAGCTTCGGACAGGGTCTGACGCCCCAGCATTTT
D: .; length: 15; J: TRBJ1-4; V: TRBV27; CDR3: CASSFSPAANEKLFF; DNA: TGTGCCAGCAGTTTTTCGCCCGCGGCTAATGAAAAACTGTTTTTT
D: .; length: 13; J: TRBJ1-2; V: TRBV5-1; CDR3: CASSQGRLYGYTF; DNA: TGCGCCAGCAGCCAAGGACGGCTCTATGGCTACACCTTC
D: TRBD1; length: 12; J: TRBJ2-3; V: TRBV6-2/TRBV6-3; CDR3: CASSTGANTQYF; DNA: TGTGCCAGCAGTACAGGGGCAAATACGCAGTATTTT
D: .; length: 17; J: TRBJ1-6; V: TRBV5-5; CDR3: CASSHGPGESENSPLHF; DNA: TGTGCCAGCAGCCACGGCCCCGGGGAGTCAGAGAATTCACCCCTCCACTTT
D: .; length: 14; J: TRBJ1-2; V: TRBV7-2; CDR3: CASSFDRWGTGYTF; DNA: TGTGCCAGCAGCTTTGACAGGTGGGGGACTGGCTACACCTTC
D: .; length: 13; J: TRBJ1-1; V: TRBV5-5; CDR3: CASSLGRQSEAFF; DNA: TGTGCCAGCAGCTTGGGCCGCCAAAGTGAAGCTTTCTTT
D: TRBD1; length: 13; J: TRBJ1-2; V: TRBV27; CDR3: CASYRSGGYGYTF; DNA: TGTGCCAGTTACCGCTCAGGGGGCTATGGCTACACCTTC
D: TRBD1; length: 16; J: TRBJ2-7; V: TRBV9; CDR3: CASSVGGTGVPYEQYF; DNA: TGTGCCAGCAGCGTAGGGGGAACAGGGGTCCCCTACGAGCAGTACTTC
D: .; length: 21; J: TRBJ2-6; V: TRBV13; CDR3: CASSLGLDPDRASSGANVLTF; DNA: TGTGCCAGCAGCTTAGGCCTTGACCCGGACAGAGCTAGCTCTGGGGCCAACGTCCTGACTTTC
D: .; length: 16; J: TRBJ2-3; V: TRBV9; CDR3: CASSVVYSTSTDTQYF; DNA: TGTGCCAGCAGCGTAGTATACAGTACTAGCACAGATACGCAGTATTTT
D: .; length: 14; J: TRBJ2-1; V: TRBV28; CDR3: CASSWAAGYNEQFF; DNA: TGTGCCAGCAGTTGGGCAGCAGGATACAATGAGCAGTTCTTC
D: .; length: 15; J: TRBJ1-3; V: TRBV28; CDR3: CASSRDGTSGNTIYF; DNA: TGTGCCAGCAGTCGGGACGGAACCTCTGGAAACACCATATATTTT
D: TRBD1; length: 15; J: TRBJ2-2; V: TRBV7-9; CDR3: CASSSGQGHTGELFF; DNA: TGTGCCAGCAGCTCAGGACAGGGCCACACCGGGGAGCTGTTTTTT
D: .; length: 12; J: TRBJ2-7; V: TRBV2; CDR3: CASSFDTYEQYF; DNA: TGTGCCAGCAGTTTCGACACCTACGAGCAGTACTTC
D: .; length: 13; J: TRBJ1-4; V: TRBV12-3/TRBV12-4; CDR3: CASSFYGGEKLFF; DNA: TGTGCCAGCAGTTTTTACGGCGGTGAAAAACTGTTTTTT
D: .; length: 15; J: TRBJ2-7; V: TRBV4-1; CDR3: CASSHGLDGSYEQYF; DNA: TGCGCCAGCAGCCATGGCCTAGACGGCTCCTACGAGCAGTACTTC
D: .; length: 14; J: TRBJ2-4; V: TRBV28; CDR3: CASRLRGAKNIQYF; DNA: TGTGCCAGCAGACTTCGGGGGGCCAAAAACATTCAGTACTTC
D: .; length: 14; J: TRBJ1-4; V: TRBV5-1; CDR3: CASKQGGTNEKLFF; DNA: TGCGCCAGCAAACAGGGAGGCACTAATGAAAAACTGTTTTTT
D: .; length: 12; J: TRBJ1-3; V: TRBV3-1/TRBV3-2; CDR3: CASSLPGNTIYF; DNA: TGTGCCAGCAGCCTTCCTGGAAACACCATATATTTT
D: TRBD1; length: 16; J: TRBJ2-2; V: TRBV5-5; CDR3: CASRTGTGSYSGELFF; DNA: TGTGCCAGCAGAACCGGGACAGGGTCCTATTCCGGGGAGCTGTTTTTT
D: .; length: 15; J: TRBJ2-3; V: TRBV6-4; CDR3: CASSDSIGSTDTQYF; DNA: TGTGCCAGCAGTGACTCGATAGGGTCCACAGATACGCAGTATTTT
D: .; length: 12; J: TRBJ1-2; V: TRBV5-1; CDR3: CASSGIGYGYTF; DNA: TGCGCCAGCAGCGGGATAGGCTATGGCTACACCTTC
D: .; length: 15; J: TRBJ1-2; V: TRBV30; CDR3: CAWSVWGRANYGYTF; DNA: TGTGCCTGGAGTGTATGGGGGAGAGCTAACTATGGCTACACCTTC
D: TRBD1; length: 12; J: TRBJ1-2; V: TRBV6-6; CDR3: CASVGTVYGYTF; DNA: TGTGCCAGCGTAGGGACAGTCTATGGCTACACCTTC
D: .; length: 12; J: TRBJ2-3; V: TRBV12-3/TRBV12-4; CDR3: CASSQGGAAQYF; DNA: TGTGCCAGCAGTCAGGGGGGGGCGGCGCAGTATTTT
D: .; length: 15; J: TRBJ2-1; V: TRBV6-6; CDR3: CASSPGSGGYNEQFF; DNA: TGTGCCAGCAGTCCAGGGAGTGGGGGTTACAATGAGCAGTTCTTC
D: .; length: 13; J: TRBJ2-7; V: TRBV7-9; CDR3: CASRTTGSYEQYF; DNA: TGTGCCAGCAGGACTACAGGGTCCTACGAGCAGTACTTC
D: TRBD1; length: 18; J: TRBJ1-2; V: TRBV4-3; CDR3: CASSQDPVTGQMNYGYTF; DNA: TGCGCCAGCAGCCAAGATCCGGTGACGGGACAGATGAACTATGGCTACACCTTC
D: .; length: 14; J: TRBJ2-1; V: TRBV7-6; CDR3: CASSFGTSHNEQFF; DNA: TGTGCCAGCAGCTTTGGGACAAGCCACAATGAGCAGTTCTTC
D: TRBD1; length: 15; J: TRBJ1-4; V: TRBV6-1; CDR3: CASSETAGGFEKLFF; DNA: TGTGCCAGCAGTGAAACAGCAGGGGGCTTTGAAAAACTGTTTTTT
D: .; length: 14; J: TRBJ2-6; V: TRBV6-2/TRBV6-3; CDR3: CASSWTSGANVLTF; DNA: TGTGCCAGCAGTTGGACCTCTGGGGCCAACGTCCTGACTTTC
D: TRBD2; length: 14; J: TRBJ2-7; V: TRBV14; CDR3: CASSQRGLAYEQYF; DNA: TGTGCCAGCAGCCAACGGGGACTAGCCTACGAACAGTACTTC
D: .; length: 13; J: TRBJ1-2; V: TRBV12-3/TRBV12-4; CDR3: CASSLDTDYGYTF; DNA: TGTGCCAGCAGCCTTGACACCGACTATGGCTACACCTTC
D: TRBD1; length: 18; J: TRBJ1-2; V: TRBV14; CDR3: CASSPLTSRQGGLIGYTF; DNA: TGTGCCAGCAGCCCATTAACTTCCCGACAGGGAGGGTTAATCGGCTACACCTTC
D: TRBD2; length: 14; J: TRBJ2-1; V: TRBV5-1; CDR3: CASRLAGDRDEQFF; DNA: TGCGCCAGCAGACTAGCGGGGGATAGGGATGAGCAGTTCTTC
D: .; length: 15; J: TRBJ1-1; V: TRBV28; CDR3: CASSLGGALNTEAFF; DNA: TGTGCCAGCAGTCTAGGGGGGGCTTTGAACACTGAAGCTTTCTTT
D: .; length: 13; J: TRBJ2-7; V: TRBV30; CDR3: CAWGFQGNYEQYF; DNA: TGTGCCTGGGGTTTTCAGGGGAACTACGAGCAGTACTTC
D: .; length: 13; J: TRBJ2-1; V: TRBV12-3/TRBV12-4; CDR3: CASSLGRLGEQFF; DNA: TGTGCCAGCAGTTTAGGCCGTTTAGGTGAGCAGTTCTTC
D: TRBD1; length: 15; J: TRBJ2-7; V: TRBV19; CDR3: CASSYDRGPNYEQYF; DNA: TGTGCCAGTAGTTATGACAGGGGGCCGAACTACGAGCAGTACTTC
D: TRBD1; length: 14; J: TRBJ2-3; V: TRBV3-1/TRBV3-2; CDR3: CASSQGQGADTQYF; DNA: TGTGCCAGCAGCCAAGGACAGGGGGCAGATACGCAGTATTTT
D: .; length: 16; J: TRBJ1-5; V: TRBV30; CDR3: CAWSADSDSRNQPQHF; DNA: TGTGCCTGGAGCGCCGACTCGGACAGCCGCAATCAGCCCCAGCATTTT
D: TRBD2; length: 17; J: TRBJ2-7; V: TRBV6-6; CDR3: CASSLYSGTSGSYEQYF; DNA: TGTGCCAGCAGTCTTTATTCCGGGACTAGCGGCAGTTACGAGCAGTACTTC
D: TRBD2; length: 15; J: TRBJ2-7; V: TRBV6-1; CDR3: CASSESGTSNYEQYF; DNA: TGTGCCAGCAGTGAGTCCGGGACTAGCAACTACGAGCAGTACTTC